This T cell receptor (beta chain) was identified during a study of response to subunit inactivated influenza vaccine listed by TCRdb under 2018. Describing the broader study: To follow how T cells responded to a trivalent subunit inactivated influenza vaccine, the researchers relied on deep quantitative profiling of the T cell receptor repertoire. Overall results and qualifications from the work: According to the authors, only a limited number of new T cells may be recruited by each seasonal influenza vaccination.

Concerning this clonotype: The clone's antigen remains unknown. No base quality values were provided; no much bigger clone lies one nucleotide off.

The germline V gene sets CDR1 to SGHTA and CDR2 to FQGNSA. Deletion took 0 bases off V and 0 bases off J, with a span of 12 bases between the germline ends. The CDR3 spans 16 residues, from the cysteine through the phenylalanine. Just the 48-base CDR3 DNA is kept, in frame starting at base 1. The method was RT-PCR. This sample was sequenced with an Illumina HiSeq 2500. TCRdb applied fastp at Q25 and MiXCR to the public reads, then kept only in-frame beta chains. Identical CDR3 protein sequences are pooled into one entry, listed with their most common genes and DNA. This sample has a few hundred thousand distinct CDR3 sequences in its table, and 14% of those were observed once. The top ten clones comprise 11% of the sample.

This TCR derives from a man over 45 who received an inactivated influenza vaccine. Donor details come from another sample of the same person, matched by shared clones. Specimen: PBMCs from blood, collected 11 to 12 days after vaccination. The chain uses TRBV7-2 and TRBJ2-7, with the D gene tentatively TRBD1 or TRBD2, based on 6 matching bases in each. Here the CDR3 is given as CASSLAGGVSSYEQYF. The nucleotides read TGTGCCAGCAGCTTAGCCGGGGGCGTGAGCTCCTACGAGCAGTACTTC.